This section outlines one TCR beta chain sequence together with its context. This entry is derived from a study of T cell responses to AZD1222 COVID-19 vaccine. The CDR3 spans 12 residues. V was pared by 6 bases and J by 7 bases, with 7 bases between. Germline-derived CDR1 and CDR2 are MDHEN and SYDVKM. The assay was immunoSEQ multiplex PCR, and TCRdb's table has in-frame clones only and misses some. The data contain about 85,000 clones, roughly nine tenths of them singletons. This chain connects TRBV28 to TRBJ1-6; D is uncertain. The source of this sequence is an adult in good health. This specimen consisted of peripheral blood, obtained on day 0 of AZD1222 vaccination. CDR3 DNA sequence: TGTGCCAGCAGCGATAGAAATTCACCCCTCCACTTT. Its translation: CASSDRNSPLHF.